This TCR beta chain was sequenced during a study of naive and memory T cell subsets. Study outcomes and limitations: Diversity fell and Gini index rose from naive through CM, EM, EMRA. RNA-based TCR counts may shift with T cell activation and differentiation.

Germline loops: CDR1 MNHEY, CDR2 SVGEGT. There are 14 residues in the CDR3. Four subsets defined by CD45RA and CD27 were sorted after CD3, CD4, CD8 and live/dead staining. About this clonotype: What it binds is unknown.

An equimolar mix of two oligonucleotides served as the beta constant-region primer for TRBC1 and TRBC2. The ligated cDNA underwent four PCR rounds using SP2 and nested alpha and beta constant-region primers. From the UMI-ligation and nested PCR reads, TCRdb called clonotypes with MiXCR, one entry per CDR3 protein. The sample shows 130,000 or so distinct CDR3 sequences, 36% of them seen only once. This sequence joins TRBV6-2 or TRBV6-3 and TRBJ2-7; 12 nucleotides match TRBD1. The sequenced sample consisted of central memory CD4+ T cells from blood. The clonotype was recovered from a human donor in good health. For the CDR3, the DNA is TGTTCTTCCCGGGACAGGGGGCCAATGTACGAGCAGTACTTC. This codes for CSSRDRGPMYEQYF.